This T cell receptor beta chain was retrieved from a study of CD8 T cells in ankylosing spondylitis (dated by TCRdb to 2016 to 2017). With respect to the entire study: T cell receptor beta repertoires were profiled in healthy donors and ankylosing spondylitis patients so that disease-linked TCR variants could be found. The full study cohort was made up of approximately 27 ankylosing spondylitis patients and more than 90 healthy donors. Peripheral blood samples were taken, and synovial fluid was additionally collected from ankylosing spondylitis patients. Results and caveats for the whole study, not just this receptor: Some motif variants were previously reported in synovial fluid and blood of reactive arthritis patients, suggesting common disease-initiation mechanisms. According to the report, matched synovial fluid samples from ankylosing spondylitis patients were significantly enriched for the disease-linked clones. A TCR beta motif made up of fewer than 10 highly homologous amino acid variants appeared to be characteristic of blood from ankylosing spondylitis patients. The disease-linked clones had a CD8+ phenotype and were found at relatively low frequencies in peripheral blood.

Including the terminal cysteine and phenylalanine, the CDR3 comprises 14 residues. This entry keeps only the CDR3 DNA: 42 bases, framed from base 1. Based on the germline V gene, the CDR1 and CDR2 sequences are SGHRS and YFSETQ. In regard to this clonotype: Its recognized antigen is unknown. A much larger clone differs by one base, so this may be a read error.

The instrument given in TCRdb is Illumina HiSeq 2500. Quantitative 5'-RACE with molecular barcodes was used to prepare TCR beta libraries. As for how the authors treated the data: A new computational method based on a probabilistic model of VDJ rearrangement was used to identify disease-linked TCR variants. The raw public data were reprocessed by TCRdb itself: fastp quality trimming at Q25, MiXCR clonotype calling, in-frame beta chains only. Each entry is one CDR3 protein sequence, shown with its most common DNA and genes. TCRdb, not the original authors, processed these V and J calls. The sample profile shows roughly 180,000 distinct CDR3 sequences; 10% to 15% of them were found once. 11% of the sample is in the top ten clones.

The specimen was blood, either unsorted or a sorted T cell fraction (not recorded which). The clonotype originates from a female donor with ankylosing spondylitis or in good health (not recorded which). The rearrangement combines TRBV5-1 with TRBJ2-5, with a weak D call of TRBD2 (5 bases match). The CDR3 reads as follows: CASSLSGGSETLYF. DNA sequence: TGCGCCAGCAGCTTGTCGGGCGGGTCAGAGACCCTGTACTTC.